These 2 T cell receptor beta chains were sequenced from one sample in a study of blood T cell repertoires in COVID-19. Clones were sequenced by immunoSEQ multiplex PCR, and TCRdb holds only the in-frame ones, with some missing. The table records over 130,000 clones, 65% to 90% of them present only once. The sample taken for sequencing was peripheral blood. All receptors come from a man in his fifties or sixties with acute or convalescent COVID-19.

This chain links TRBV3-1 (or the pseudogene TRBV3-2) with TRBJ1-3; TRBD1 is a possible D gene (5 bases). CDR1 and CDR2 (germline): LGHDT, YNNKEL (reference sequence). V lost 0 bases, J lost 5 bases, and 14 bases lay in between. The CDR3 spans 16 residues. Here the CDR3 reads CASSQDRGNLRNTIYF. The CDR3 DNA is TGTGCCAGCAGCCAAGATAGGGGCAACCTCCGAAACACCATATATTTT.

V gene TRBV11-2 combines with J gene TRBJ1-5; TRBD1 matches 7 bases. Germline CDR1 reads SGHAT; CDR2 reads FQNNGV. Trimming removed 5 bases from V and 4 bases from J; junction bases left unmatched: 11. The CDR3 runs 16 residues. As DNA, the CDR3 is TGTGCCAGCAGCCCCGGACTCAGGGGGGTGAATCAGCCCCAGCATTTT. Amino acid sequence: CASSPGLRGVNQPQHF.